This T cell receptor (beta chain) was found in a study of OX40 agonist ivuxolimab in advanced cancers. The study, taken as a whole, reports: Researchers report that CD8+ T cells had, on average, more expanded clones than CD4+. Clonal expansion among partial responders at 0.1-3.0 mg/kg ranked near the lowest.

Trimming removed 1 base from V and 2 bases from J, with 9 bases in between. The CDR3 is made up of 14 amino acids. CDR1 and CDR2 (germline): SGHTA, FQGTGA. Note on this clone: Its specificity is unknown.

The table came from immunoSEQ multiplex PCR; TCRdb's copy has only in-frame clones and leaves some out. Altogether tens of thousands of clones are present, about 86% being singletons, with the ten largest covering roughly 0.6%. The genes are TRBV7-3 and TRBJ2-7, with a possible D match to TRBD1 (5 bases). The TCR originated in an adult with an advanced solid tumor such as melanoma, head and neck, liver or kidney cancer. The material sequenced was CD4+ or CD8+ T cells sorted from blood, taken in a trial of the OX40 agonist ivuxolimab. The CDR3 DNA follows: TGTGCCAGCAGCTTAATGCCAGGGACCTACGAGCAGTACTTC. It translates to CASSLMPGTYEQYF.